Listed here is a single TCR beta chain. The antigen is undetermined. The source of the sample is a study of OX40 agonist ivuxolimab in advanced cancers. Whole-study findings and limits: With doses of 0.1-3.0 mg/kg, partial responders showed among the lowest clonal expansion.

Some clones are missing from TCRdb's copy, which holds only in-frame ones; the method was immunoSEQ multiplex PCR. The sample contains approximately 99,000 clones, around 93% of which appear only once. V shed 9 bases and J shed 1 base, with 12 bases lying between them. CDR3 length: 13 amino acids. The germline gives CDR1 SGHTA, CDR2 FQGNSA. This TCR was recovered from an adult with an advanced solid tumor such as melanoma, head and neck, liver or kidney cancer. The sequences come from CD4+ or CD8+ T cells sorted from blood, collected in a trial of the OX40 agonist ivuxolimab. The gene calls are TRBV7-2 and TRBJ1-1; D not resolved. The CDR3, as DNA: TGTGCCAGTTCTAGAGCGGAGAACACTGAAGCTTTCTTT. This encodes CASSRAENTEAFF. Full variable domain (remainder filled in from reference TRBV7-2 and TRBJ1-1): GAGVSQSPSNKVTEKGKDVELRCDPISGHTALYWYRQSLGQGLEFLIYFQGNSAPDKSGLPSDRFSAERTGGSVSTLTIQRTQQEDSAVYLCASSRAENTEAFFGQGTRLTVV.